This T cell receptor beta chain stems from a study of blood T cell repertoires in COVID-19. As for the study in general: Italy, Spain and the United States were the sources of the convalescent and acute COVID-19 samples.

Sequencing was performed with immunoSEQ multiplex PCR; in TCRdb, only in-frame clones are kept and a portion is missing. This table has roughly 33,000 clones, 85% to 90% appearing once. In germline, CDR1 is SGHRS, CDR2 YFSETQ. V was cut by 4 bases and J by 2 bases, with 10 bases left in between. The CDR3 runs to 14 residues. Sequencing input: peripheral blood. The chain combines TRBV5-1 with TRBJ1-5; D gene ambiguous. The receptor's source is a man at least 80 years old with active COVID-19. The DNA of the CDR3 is TGCGCCAGCAGCGTTACACCTGGCAATCAGCCCCAGCATTTT. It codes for CASSVTPGNQPQHF.